The 20 T cell receptor beta chains listed next were all sequenced from one sample in a study of shared clonotypes between healthy human individuals. Data came from immunoSEQ multiplex PCR; TCRdb stores just in-frame clones and leaves some out. This table holds about 330,000 clones, around nine tenths found once. The sequenced sample consisted of memory CD8+ T cells sorted from blood. Noted subset: CD45RO+ cells pooled with CCR7-negative TemRA cells. The source of these receptors is a young man in good health.

The gene calls are TRBV6-6 and TRBJ2-7; 9 bases map to TRBD1. The V gene's germline CDR1 is MNHNY and CDR2 SVGAGI (reference sequence). With 6 bases clipped from V and 2 bases from J, the junction kept 5 bases outside the gene matches. The CDR3 sequence is 14 residues long. CDR3 sequence reads: CASRPGQGPYEQYF. DNA for the CDR3: TGTGCCAGCAGACCGGGACAGGGTCCCTACGAGCAGTACTTC.

J is TRBJ2-7 and V is TRBV11-2; 9 positions agree with TRBD1. The CDR3 has 15 amino acids. Trimming at V came to 5 bases and at J to 4 bases, leaving 9 bases not matched to a gene. CDR1 is SGHAT and CDR2 is FQNNGV in the germline V gene. In nucleotides, the CDR3 is TGTGCCAGCAGCAGTGGTTCTGACAGGGGGTACGAGCAGTACTTC. This sequence encodes CASSSGSDRGYEQYF.

This chain connects TRBV2 to TRBJ1-4; D is unclear. Trimming took off 0 bases at V and 8 bases at J, with 4 bases between the two ends. Germline assignment: CDR1 SNHLY and CDR2 FYNNEI. The CDR3 contains 12 residues. For the CDR3, the DNA is TGTGCCAGCAGTGAAGCCCCCGAAAAACTGTTTTTT. Its translation: CASSEAPEKLFF. Filled out from reference TRBV2 and TRBJ1-4, the complete variable domain reads EPEVTQTPSHQVTQMGQEVILRCVPISNHLYFYWYRQILGQKVEFLVSFYNNEISEKSEIFDDQFSVERPDGSNFTLKIRSTKLEDSAMYFCASSEAPEKLFFGSGTQLSVL.

J is TRBJ1-4 and V is TRBV7-6; the D gene is possibly TRBD1 (5 bases). This CDR3 is built from 14 residues. V dropped 1 base and J dropped 8 bases, with 11 bases sitting between them. Germline V gene data show CDR1 as SGHVS and CDR2 as FNYEAQ. The CDR3 nucleotides read TGTGCCAGCAGCTTAGAGGCGGGGGAGGAAAAACTGTTTTTT. It translates to CASSLEAGEEKLFF.

The chain employs TRBV7-9 and TRBJ1-6, with 7 bases matching TRBD1. CDR3 length equals 15 residues. Germline V lookup: CDR1 SEHNR, CDR2 FQNEAQ (reference sequence). Trimming cost V 1 base and J 6 bases; bases outside gene matches: 3. DNA for the CDR3: TGTGCCAGCAGCTTAGAAGGGACAGTTAATTCACCCCTCCACTTT. It encodes CASSLEGTVNSPLHF.

The chain recombines TRBV9 with TRBJ1-2; no clear D gene. The germline V and J ends were trimmed by 5 bases and 5 bases, with 13 bases remaining between them. CDR1 SGDLS and CDR2 YYNGEE come from the germline V gene. The CDR3 covers 13 residues. The CDR3: CASRPWSPYGYTF. CDR3 nucleotide sequence: TGTGCCAGCAGGCCCTGGTCTCCTTATGGCTACACCTTC.

The gene calls are TRBV7-8 and TRBJ2-7; 12 bases are a match to TRBD1. Germline V lookup: CDR1 SGHVS, CDR2 FQNEAQ. The CDR3 is 15 residues long. V gave up 5 bases and J gave up 4 bases; unmatched junction bases: 6. CDR3 residues: CASSEPGQGAYEQYF. The CDR3 region has the DNA TGTGCCAGCAGCGAACCGGGACAGGGGGCTTACGAGCAGTACTTC.

The rearrangement joins TRBV19 to TRBJ1-2; D remains ambiguous. Trimming left V 3 bases short and J 4 bases short, with 9 bases between. The CDR3 is 13 residues long. Germline lookup yields CDR1 LNHDA and CDR2 SQIVND (reference sequence). CDR3 DNA sequence: TGTGCCAGTAGTATTGCCGGGGTCTATGGCTACACCTTC. As protein: CASSIAGVYGYTF.

The rearrangement uses TRBV27 and TRBJ2-1, with 15 bases fitting TRBD2. The CDR3 totals 17 residues. Trimming cost V 5 bases and J 0 bases; bases outside gene matches: 2. The germline V gene has CDR1 MNHEY and CDR2 SMNVEV (reference sequence). As DNA, the CDR3 is TGTGCCAGCAGTCCGGGACTAGCGGGAGGCTCCTACAATGAGCAGTTCTTC. It specifies CASSPGLAGGSYNEQFF.

The chain couples TRBV6-5 to TRBJ1-3; 9 bases map to TRBD1. The germline CDR1 and CDR2 sequences are MNHEY and SVGAGI. CDR3 length equals 15 residues. V lost 4 bases to trimming and J lost 1 base; unmatched junction nucleotides: 2. CDR3 sequence reads: CASSFGTGSGNTIYF. Written as DNA, the CDR3 is TGTGCCAGCAGTTTTGGGACAGGGTCTGGAAACACCATATATTTT.

The count of this clone is one. For the CDR3, the DNA is TGTGCCAGCAGCTTATCGGGGAATCGCAATGAGCAGTTCTTC. Translating it yields CASSLSGNRNEQFF. The chain carries TRBV11-2 and TRBJ2-1; D may be TRBD2 (5 bases). Trimming took off 2 bases at V and 6 bases at J, with 11 bases between the two ends. The germline V gene has CDR1 SGHAT and CDR2 FQNNGV. The CDR3 spans 14 residues. Based on the CDR3 plus reference TRBV11-2 and TRBJ2-1, the full variable domain is EAGVAQSPRYKIIEKRQSVAFWCNPISGHATLYWYQQILGQGPKLLIQFQNNGVVDDSQLPKDRFSAERLKGVDSTLKIQPAKLEDSAVYLCASSLSGNRNEQFFGPGTRLTVL.

The J gene is TRBJ2-7, the V gene TRBV7-2, with TRBD2 as a possible D gene (5 bases). Trimming pared 0 bases from V and 2 bases from J, leaving 20 bases between. The germline gives CDR1 SGHTA, CDR2 FQGNSA. The CDR3 runs to 18 residues. CDR3 amino acids: CASSLAPGLAGPAYEQYF. DNA of the CDR3: TGTGCCAGCAGCTTAGCGCCTGGGCTAGCTGGGCCAGCCTACGAGCAGTACTTC.

V and J are TRBV9 and TRBJ1-1; D call uncertain. Trimming took 4 bases from V and 5 from J, leaving 12 bases between them. There are 13 residues in the CDR3. Germline V gene sequence: CDR1 SGDLS, CDR2 YYNGEE. The CDR3 DNA is TGTGCCAGCAGCCAAGGTGGCCAGACTGAAGCTTTCTTT. Amino acid sequence: CASSQGGQTEAFF.

The J gene is TRBJ2-2, the V gene TRBV7-9; D is uncertain. The CDR3 totals 15 residues. Germline CDR1 reads SEHNR; CDR2 reads FQNEAQ (reference sequence). Trimming shortened V by 8 bases and J by 3 bases, and 16 bases separated the two germline ends. The CDR3 sequence: CASRFWNFYTGELFF. The CDR3 nucleotides read TGTGCCAGCCGATTTTGGAACTTCTACACCGGGGAGCTGTTTTTT.

The J gene is TRBJ1-2, the V gene TRBV2, with D possibly matching TRBD1 (6 bases). V was pared by 3 bases and J by 4 bases, with 9 bases between. Germline lookup yields CDR1 SNHLY and CDR2 FYNNEI. The CDR3 consists of 13 residues. CDR3 DNA sequence: TGTGCCAGCAGTGACCCGGACAGCTATGGCTACACCTTC. It codes for CASSDPDSYGYTF.

The chain uses TRBV7-2 and TRBJ2-7; D not resolved. V was cut by 5 bases and J by 0 bases, with 8 bases left in between. This CDR3 has 13 amino acids. The germline gives CDR1 SGHTA, CDR2 FQGNSA. This CDR3 reads CASSKTLSYEQYF. Here the CDR3 DNA reads TGTGCCAGCAGCAAGACTCTCTCCTACGAGCAGTACTTC.

This chain connects TRBV27 to TRBJ2-2; D not resolved. CDR1 is MNHEY and CDR2 is SMNVEV in the germline V gene (reference sequence). The V end was cut by 1 base, the J end by 3 bases, with 9 bases between. This CDR3 is 15 amino acids long. The CDR3 sequence: CASSLWLEDTGELFF. The CDR3 DNA reads as TGTGCCAGCAGTTTATGGCTAGAGGACACCGGGGAGCTGTTTTTT.

The V and J genes are TRBV27 and TRBJ2-7; possibly TRBD2 for D (6 bases). Trimming cost V 3 bases and J 0 bases, with 9 bases left between them. The germline gives CDR1 MNHEY, CDR2 SMNVEV (reference sequence). The CDR3 has 14 residues. This chain's CDR3 is CASSFGGDSYEQYF. The CDR3 DNA follows: TGTGCCAGCAGTTTCGGCGGGGACTCCTACGAGCAGTACTTC.

The J gene is TRBJ2-2, the V gene TRBV5-1, with D unresolved. CDR3 length: 19 amino acids. Per the germline V gene, CDR1 is SGHRS and CDR2 is YFSETQ. The ends were cut back, 2 bases at V and 1 base at J, with 21 bases in the middle. The CDR3 coding sequence is TGCGCCAGCAGCTTCGCACCCCCGTCAGTTTCGTGGAACACCGGGGAGCTGTTTTTT. This encodes CASSFAPPSVSWNTGELFF.

As DNA, the CDR3 is TGTGCCAGCAGTCCCAACCCCGGGGGAGAGACCCAGTACTTC. Amino acids: CASSPNPGGETQYF. This chain connects TRBV27 to TRBJ2-5; the D gene is possibly TRBD2 (6 bases). CDR3 length equals 14 residues. Germline V gene lookup returns CDR1 MNHEY and CDR2 SMNVEV (reference sequence). V lost 5 bases and J 4 bases, leaving 14 bases between the germline ends.